The next 27 T cell receptor beta chains were all read from a single sample in a study of shared clonotypes between healthy human individuals. Naive CD8 cells lacked CD45RO, underwent positive selection for CCR7 and left out terminally differentiated effector memory CD45RA+ cells. The method was immunoSEQ multiplex PCR; TCRdb's version includes in-frame clones alone and lacks a portion of them. Of about 2.2 million clones listed, 93% were seen once; the top ten hold 1.7%. Source material: naive CD8+ T cells from PBMCs. All receptors derive from a man younger than 30 in good health. Some clones in this sample may be carry-over from other donors' samples.

V is TRBV27 and J is TRBJ2-1, with 11 bases identical to TRBD2. J was trimmed by 7 bases and V by 5 bases; bases with no gene match: 10. Germline CDR1 is MNHEY and CDR2 is SMNVEV (reference sequence). CDR3 length: 16 residues. This CDR3 reads CASSTPGLAGSNEQFF. The CDR3 DNA follows: TGTGCCAGCAGTACCCCAGGACTAGCGGGTAGTAATGAGCAGTTCTTC.

On this clone: The same CDR3 also results from other DNA sequences found in this sample. The V gene is TRBV9, the J gene TRBJ2-1, with D perhaps matching TRBD1 or TRBD2 (5 bases each). The CDR3 is 14 residues long. Germline CDR1 is SGDLS and CDR2 is YYNGEE. V was cut by 3 bases and J by 1 base, with 8 bases left in between. CDR3 amino acids: CASSGEGSYNEQFF. CDR3 coding DNA: TGTGCCAGCAGCGGCGAGGGGTCCTACAATGAGCAGTTCTTC.

J is TRBJ2-1 and V is TRBV7-9; 7 bases align to TRBD1. The germline V gene encodes CDR1 SEHNR and CDR2 FQNEAQ (reference sequence). CDR3 length: 16 amino acids. Losses at the gene ends were 4 bases for V and 2 bases for J; bases not matched to a gene: 8. The CDR3 sequence is CASSSETGNTYNEQFF. The CDR3 nucleotides read TGTGCCAGCAGCTCCGAGACAGGGAACACCTACAATGAGCAGTTCTTC.

This clone was seen just once. This chain uses TRBV7-9 with TRBJ2-4, with D possibly matching TRBD2 (5 bases). The germline gives CDR1 SEHNR, CDR2 FQNEAQ (reference sequence). V dropped 2 bases and J dropped 11 bases, with 10 bases sitting between them. This CDR3 is built from 12 residues. The CDR3, as DNA: TGTGCCAGCAGCTTAACTAGTCGCGTTCAGTACTTC. Translation gives CASSLTSRVQYF.

This chain connects TRBV4-2 to TRBJ1-2, with TRBD1 as a possible D gene (5 bases). Germline V gene data show CDR1 as LGHNA and CDR2 as YNFKEQ. The length of the CDR3 is 16 residues. V lost 1 base to trimming and J lost 8 bases, with 20 bases between them. DNA of the CDR3: TGTGCCAGCAGCCAAGGGGGCGGGATCGGGCGCGTCGGCTACACCTTC. This encodes CASSQGGGIGRVGYTF.

This chain uses TRBV7-2 with TRBJ2-2, with D unclear. The CDR3 extends over 12 amino acids. Germline V gene data show CDR1 as SGHTA and CDR2 as FQGNSA. Trimming removed 5 bases from V and 6 bases from J, with 7 bases in between. This CDR3 reads CASSPPSGELFF. The DNA of the CDR3 is TGTGCCAGCAGCCCCCCCTCCGGGGAGCTGTTTTTT.

The chain carries TRBV7-9 and TRBJ2-7; TRBD1 agrees at 7 bases. Germline CDR1 SEHNR, CDR2 FQNEAQ (reference sequence). The J segment lost 1 base and the V segment lost 4 bases, leaving 10 bases of the junction unmatched. The CDR3 covers 16 residues. The CDR3 nucleotides read TGTGCCAGCAGCTCCACCATGACAGGGAGTTCCTACGAGCAGTACTTC. Translated: CASSSTMTGSSYEQYF.

The genes are TRBV4-1 and TRBJ2-1; 8 bases line up with TRBD2. This CDR3 has 18 residues. V lost 0 bases to trimming and J lost 5 bases; unmatched junction nucleotides: 12. Germline V gene data show CDR1 as MGHRA and CDR2 as YSYEKL. The CDR3 DNA reads as TGCGCCAGCAGCCAAGATTCTGCGGGGGGCTGGGGGCACAATGAGCAGTTCTTC. This translates into CASSQDSAGGWGHNEQFF.

V is TRBV7-9 and J is TRBJ2-5; a possible D gene is TRBD1 (6 bases). Germline V gene lookup returns CDR1 SEHNR and CDR2 FQNEAQ (reference sequence). Trimming took off 4 bases at V and 0 bases at J, with 18 bases between the two ends. This CDR3 has 17 amino acids. CDR3 bases: TGTGCCAGCAGCTCTTTTCTAATACAGGGCGACCAAGAGACCCAGTACTTC. Translation: CASSSFLIQGDQETQYF.

The V and J genes are TRBV19 and TRBJ1-2, with a possible D match to TRBD1 (5 bases). V lost 3 bases to trimming and J lost 3 bases, with 14 bases between them. The CDR3 is 15 amino acids. The germline CDR1 and CDR2 sequences are LNHDA and SQIVND (reference sequence). In DNA, the CDR3 is TGTGCCAGTAGTATGGGGCAGATCCGAGACTATGGCTACACCTTC. This gives the protein CASSMGQIRDYGYTF.

The chain combines TRBV14 with TRBJ2-7, with a weak D call TRBD1 (5 bases). The CDR3 totals 14 residues. Germline CDR1 SGHDN, CDR2 FVKESK. With 6 bases removed from V and 7 bases from J, the gap between germline ends came to 19 bases. The DNA of the CDR3 is TGTGCCAGCAGTGAATGGAAGGGGAATGGGGAGCAGTACTTC. Its protein product is CASSEWKGNGEQYF.

A single count supports this clone. This chain uses TRBV7-8 with TRBJ2-7; no clear D gene. Trimming shortened V by 1 base and J by 1 base, and 14 bases separated the two germline ends. This CDR3 comprises 16 residues. Germline CDR1 and CDR2: SGHVS and FQNEAQ. CDR3 sequence reads: CASSLEAQTVSYEQYF. The CDR3 region has the DNA TGTGCCAGCAGCTTAGAGGCACAGACCGTGTCCTACGAGCAGTACTTC.

The chain links TRBV7-6 to TRBJ2-3; D is unresolved. The CDR3 runs to 16 residues. V shed 1 base and J shed 2 bases, with 13 bases lying between them. CDR1 is SGHVS and CDR2 is FNYEAQ in the germline V gene. CDR3 protein: CASSLGWASDTDTQYF. The DNA for the CDR3 is TGTGCCAGCAGCTTAGGATGGGCGTCGGACACAGATACGCAGTATTTT.

The gene calls are TRBV10-3 and TRBJ2-7; 9 bases match TRBD2. V dropped 6 bases and J dropped 5; count of bases not matched to a gene: 11. The CDR3 contains 15 residues. Germline lookup yields CDR1 ENHRY and CDR2 SYGVKD. The CDR3 loop is CAISDAPAGGNEQYF. The CDR3 coding sequence is TGTGCCATCAGCGACGCCCCAGCGGGAGGTAACGAGCAGTACTTC.

The chain employs TRBV10-3 and TRBJ1-1; D uncertain. The V gene's germline CDR1 is ENHRY and CDR2 SYGVKD. Trimming took off 0 bases at V and 5 bases at J, with 7 bases between the two ends. This CDR3 has 13 residues. The CDR3 bases are TGTGCCATCAGTGAGTCGTTGGATACTGAAGCTTTCTTT. It yields the protein CAISESLDTEAFF.

The chain combines TRBV7-9 with TRBJ1-3; no clear D. Germline V gene lookup returns CDR1 SEHNR and CDR2 FQNEAQ (reference sequence). The CDR3 has 12 residues. Deletions cut 4 bases from V and 4 bases from J, with 5 bases between. The CDR3 spells CASSSAGNTIYF. The CDR3 nucleotides are TGTGCCAGCAGCTCGGCCGGAAACACCATATATTTT. Full variable domain (outside the CDR3, taken from reference TRBV7-9 and TRBJ1-3): DTGVSQNPRHKITKRGQNVTFRCDPISEHNRLYWYRQTLGQGPEFLTYFQNEAQLEKSRLLSDRFSAERPKGSFSTLEIQRTEQGDSAMYLCASSSAGNTIYFGEGSWLTVV.

The chain carries TRBV27 and TRBJ1-2; the match to TRBD1 covers 10 bases. Germline CDR1 is MNHEY and CDR2 is SMNVEV (reference sequence). There are 15 residues in the CDR3. V trimming: 6 bases; J trimming: 7 bases; junction bases outside the gene matches: 11. The CDR3 sequence: CASSLTGGKVGGYTF. CDR3 in DNA: TGTGCCAGCAGCCTGACAGGGGGCAAGGTGGGTGGCTACACCTTC.

The chain uses TRBV4-3 and TRBJ2-1, with D hard to call. The CDR3 is 13 residues long. Trimming took 0 bases from V and 6 from J, leaving 6 bases between them. Looked up from germline, CDR1 is LGHNA and CDR2 is YSLEER. The CDR3 nucleotides read TGCGCCAGCAGCCAAGATATGGGCAATGAGCAGTTCTTC. As protein: CASSQDMGNEQFF.

The chain carries TRBV29-1 and TRBJ1-2, with D tentatively TRBD1 (5 bases). The CDR3 is made up of 14 amino acids. Germline loops: CDR1 SQVTM, CDR2 ANQGSEA. V lost 4 bases to trimming and J lost 5 bases, with 17 bases between them. Here the CDR3 reads CSVVAAGGRYGYTF. Here the CDR3 DNA reads TGCAGCGTTGTCGCCGCCGGGGGGAGGTATGGCTACACCTTC.

The rearrangement joins TRBV28 to TRBJ2-5; D uncertain. The V and J ends lost 2 bases and 5 bases respectively, with 18 bases between them. CDR1 and CDR2 from the germline V gene are MDHEN and SYDVKM. This CDR3 has 16 amino acids. DNA of the CDR3: TGTGCCAGCAGTTTAGGGCCAGGTATTACCGGGGAGACCCAGTACTTC. This encodes CASSLGPGITGETQYF.

This chain joins TRBV27 and TRBJ2-7; 7 bases are shared with TRBD2. The CDR3 is 14 amino acids. The germline gives CDR1 MNHEY, CDR2 SMNVEV (reference sequence). The V gene end was trimmed by 4 bases and the J gene end by 3 bases; junction bases not matched to a gene: 6. In nucleotides, the CDR3 is TGTGCCAGCAGTTGGGGGGGGATCGGCTACGAGCAGTACTTC. Its protein is CASSWGGIGYEQYF.

The chain has TRBV7-6 and TRBJ2-7; 12 bases are shared with TRBD2. This CDR3 comprises 18 residues. J was trimmed by 5 bases and V by 0 bases; bases with no gene match: 11. Germline loops: CDR1 SGHVS, CDR2 FNYEAQ. CDR3 loop: CASSLATLAGGPLDEQYF. CDR3 DNA sequence: TGTGCCAGCAGCTTAGCGACCCTAGCGGGAGGGCCCTTGGACGAGCAGTACTTC.

The V call is TRBV6-5, the J call TRBJ1-2, with D hard to call. CDR3 length equals 13 residues. V dropped 3 bases and J dropped 4 bases, with 9 bases sitting between them. Germline loops: CDR1 MNHEY, CDR2 SVGAGI. The CDR3 coding sequence is TGTGCCAGCAGTTATTCAGACTTCTATGGCTACACCTTC. It encodes CASSYSDFYGYTF.

The chain has TRBV2 and TRBJ2-1; D unresolved. The CDR3 covers 15 residues. Germline CDR1 is SNHLY and CDR2 is FYNNEI. V lost 0 bases, J lost 0 bases, and 6 bases lay in between. CDR3 DNA sequence: TGTGCCAGCAGTGAAGCGGTGAGCTCCTACAATGAGCAGTTCTTC. Protein sequence: CASSEAVSSYNEQFF.

V and J are TRBV15 and TRBJ2-7; 7 bases are a match to TRBD2. CDR1 LNHNV and CDR2 YYDKDF come from the germline V gene (reference sequence). V lost 0 bases to trimming and J lost 3 bases; unmatched junction nucleotides: 14. The CDR3 length is 18 residues. The CDR3 DNA reads TGTGCCACCAGCAGAGATATCCGGGAGGCGAGCGTTGACTACGAGCAGTACTTC. Protein product: CATSRDIREASVDYEQYF. Drawing the rest from reference TRBV15 and TRBJ2-7, the complete variable domain is DAMVIQNPRYQVTQFGKPVTLSCSQTLNHNVMYWYQQKSSQAPKLLFHYYDKDFNNEADTPDNFQSRRPNTSFCFLDIRSPGLGDTAMYLCATSRDIREASVDYEQYFGPGTRLTVT.

The chain employs TRBV2 and TRBJ2-4; 9 bases line up with TRBD1. The V segment lost 6 bases and the J segment 3 bases; nucleotides outside the gene matches: 6. Germline lookup yields CDR1 SNHLY and CDR2 FYNNEI. The length of the CDR3 is 15 residues. The CDR3 loop is CASRATGGGKNIQYF. CDR3 in DNA: TGTGCCAGCAGGGCCACAGGGGGCGGCAAAAACATTCAGTACTTC.

V and J are TRBV5-4 and TRBJ1-4; 7 bases are shared with TRBD1. This CDR3 has 16 amino acids. CDR1 and CDR2 (germline): SGHNT, YYREEE (reference sequence). J lost 4 bases, V lost 4 bases, and 10 bases had no gene match. CDR3 sequence: CASSPEPGQVNEKLFF. DNA for the CDR3: TGTGCCAGCAGCCCAGAACCTGGACAGGTTAATGAAAAACTGTTTTTT.